These T cell receptor beta chains were read from a single sample in a study of blood T cell repertoires in COVID-19. Sequencing used immunoSEQ multiplex PCR; TCRdb keeps in-frame clones, though not all of them. The table records about 49,000 clones, roughly 82% of them present only once. Sequenced sample: peripheral blood. These TCRs come from a woman aged 55-70 years with acute or convalescent COVID-19. CDR3s include the opening cysteine and the closing phenylalanine or tryptophan. Fields, in order: V gene, CDR3 length, J gene, CDR3 protein.

TRBV24-1	17	TRBJ1-5	CATSEGDSRMSNQPQHF
TRBV7-9	13	TRBJ2-5	CASSFSVLETQYF
TRBV5-4	15	TRBJ2-1	CASSLVDRDYNEQFF
TRBV4-1	16	TRBJ2-1	CASSQEAAGGGNEQFF
TRBV5-1	13	TRBJ1-1	CASSVDAGTEAFF
TRBV28	16	TRBJ2-7	CASSRTGTRSSYEQYF
TRBV29-1	11	TRBJ1-2	CSVGAGHGYTF
TRBV28	11	TRBJ1-2	CASSNRDRYTF
TRBV11-2	13	TRBJ2-1	CASKLEAHNEQFF
TRBV6-6	15	TRBJ2-5	CASSRTSGRTETQYF
TRBV27	14	TRBJ1-2	CASSLQGNGYGYTF
TRBV7-9	15	TRBJ1-2	CASTIGGAETDGYTF
TRBV5-3	18	TRBJ1-6	CARSQHLRGLSYNSPLHF
TRBV7-2	16	TRBJ2-1	CASSPRTGQWDYEQFF
TRBV7-9	14	TRBJ1-6	CASSSDRANSPLHF
TRBV7-2	15	TRBJ1-2	CASSARYRGSDGYTF
TRBV19	16	TRBJ2-2	CASSTYSGVNTGELFF
TRBV19	15	TRBJ2-4	CASSMNGIAKNIQYF
TRBV5-8	16	TRBJ1-2	CASSLVQGRSIFGYTF
TRBV5-4	15	TRBJ2-7	CASSPGGQGAYEQYF
TRBV6-5	14	TRBJ2-7	CASSFRGGTYEQYF
TRBV18	18	TRBJ2-6	CASSPFPPLGSGANVLTF
TRBV5-5	16	TRBJ2-5	CASSLALAASAETQYF
TRBV25-1	13	TRBJ2-1	CASSEPLVNEQFF
TRBV4-2	14	TRBJ2-1	CASSQEGGTLEQFF
TRBV19	15	TRBJ1-2	CASSTPSGGPYGYTF
TRBV18	14	TRBJ2-7	CASSPRQGADEQYF
TRBV3-1/TRBV3-2	17	TRBJ1-3	CASSIGQVGLSGNTIYF
TRBV4-1	15	TRBJ1-2	CASSPLARGDYGYTF
TRBV19	14	TRBJ1-2	CASSIPGVHYGYTF
TRBV18	15	TRBJ2-1	CASSPIAGFYNEQFF
TRBV3-1/TRBV3-2	15	TRBJ2-1	CASSQMAGGYNEQFF
TRBV12-3/TRBV12-4	13	TRBJ1-2	CASSSRRSEGYTF
TRBV9	15	TRBJ1-4	CASSVGGQGGEKLFF
TRBV6-5	16	TRBJ1-2	CASSWRSGTGAYGYTF
TRBV3-1/TRBV3-2	13	TRBJ1-5	CASSQGPDQPQHF
TRBV4-2	16	TRBJ1-5	CASSQEAGQGYQPQHF
TRBV5-4	17	TRBJ2-3	CASTSTKAVLSTDTQYF
TRBV30	13	TRBJ1-4	CAWQTGPNEKLFF
TRBV24-1	14	TRBJ2-5	CATSDQDRVETQYF
TRBV7-9	16	TRBJ1-4	CASSLAPGQGGEKLFF
TRBV4-2	16	TRBJ2-1	CASSQELTGSYNEQFF
TRBV18	15	TRBJ1-4	CASSPQQGVSEKLFF
TRBV12-3/TRBV12-4	13	TRBJ2-7	CASTLGLRDEQYF
TRBV5-1	17	TRBJ2-2	CASSTGQGSANTGELFF
TRBV28	11	TRBJ1-1	CASTVNTEAFF
TRBV6-5	12	TRBJ1-5	CASGVRNQPQHF
TRBV28	12	TRBJ1-1	CASTSQGSEAFF
TRBV2	15	TRBJ1-1	CASSALAGGNTEAFF
TRBV4-1	14	TRBJ2-5	CASSQGLFQETQYF
TRBV18	14	TRBJ1-4	CASSLGQLNEKLFF
TRBV6-5	14	TRBJ1-1	CASTPFPKNTEAFF
TRBV6-5	15	TRBJ1-1	CASSQYPTVNTEAFF